In this sample, the clone carrying this TCR beta chain turned up many times. The antigen remains unidentified. The data stem from a study of CD8 T cells in ankylosing spondylitis. The CDR3 totals 14 residues. Germline V gene sequence: CDR1 SGHTA, CDR2 FQGTGA. Trimming removed 5 bases from V and 0 bases from J, with 8 bases in between. TCRdb passed the 5' RACE reads through MiXCR, listing each CDR3 protein once. The sample carries more than 110,000 distinct CDR3 sequences, more than 7% recorded once. Study observations and caveats: Reports of some motif variants in reactive arthritis synovial fluid and blood predate this one.

The sequenced material came from synovial fluid, either unsorted or a sorted T cell fraction (not recorded which). This receptor was taken from a male donor with ankylosing spondylitis. The rearrangement uses TRBV7-3 and TRBJ2-1, with D possibly matching TRBD2 (5 bases). The CDR3 reads CASSATSSYNEQFF. In DNA, the CDR3 is TGTGCCAGCAGCGCAACTAGCTCCTACAATGAGCAGTTCTTC.